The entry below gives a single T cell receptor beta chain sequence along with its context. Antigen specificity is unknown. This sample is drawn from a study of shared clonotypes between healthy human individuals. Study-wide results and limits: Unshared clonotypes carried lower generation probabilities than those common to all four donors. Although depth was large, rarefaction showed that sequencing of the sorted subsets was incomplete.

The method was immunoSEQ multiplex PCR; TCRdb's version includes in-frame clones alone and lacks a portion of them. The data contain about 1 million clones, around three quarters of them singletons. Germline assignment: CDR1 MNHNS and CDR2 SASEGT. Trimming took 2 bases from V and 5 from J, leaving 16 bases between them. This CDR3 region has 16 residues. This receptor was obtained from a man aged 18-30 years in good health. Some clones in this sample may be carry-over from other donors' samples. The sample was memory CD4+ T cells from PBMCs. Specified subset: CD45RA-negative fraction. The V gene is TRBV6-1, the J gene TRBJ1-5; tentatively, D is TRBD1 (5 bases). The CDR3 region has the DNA TGTGCCAGCAGTGAAAGATGGGGAGACAGAGATCAGCCCCAGCATTTT. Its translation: CASSERWGDRDQPQHF.